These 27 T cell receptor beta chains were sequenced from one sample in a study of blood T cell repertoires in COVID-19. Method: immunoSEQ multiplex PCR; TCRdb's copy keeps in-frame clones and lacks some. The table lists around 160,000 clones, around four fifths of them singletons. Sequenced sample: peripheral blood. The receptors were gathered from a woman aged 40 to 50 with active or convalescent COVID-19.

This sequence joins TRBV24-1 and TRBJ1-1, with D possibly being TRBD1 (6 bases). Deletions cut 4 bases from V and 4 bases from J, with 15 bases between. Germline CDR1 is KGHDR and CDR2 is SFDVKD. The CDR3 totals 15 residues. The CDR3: CATSDHQGTTTEAFF. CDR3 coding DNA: TGTGCCACCAGTGACCACCAGGGGACTACCACTGAAGCTTTCTTT.

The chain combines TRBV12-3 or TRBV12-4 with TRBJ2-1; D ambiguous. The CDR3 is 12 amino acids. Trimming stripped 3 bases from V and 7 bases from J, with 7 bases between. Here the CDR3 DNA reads TGTGCCAGCAGTTTGTCCCCGAATGAGCAGTTCTTC. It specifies CASSLSPNEQFF.

CDR3 residues: CASSTKQQGAANTEAFF. CDR3 coding DNA: TGTGCCAGTAGTACAAAACAACAGGGGGCGGCGAACACTGAAGCTTTCTTT. The genes are TRBV19 and TRBJ1-1; TRBD1 aligns across 9 bases. Germline-derived CDR1 and CDR2 are LNHDA and SQIVND (reference sequence). With V trimmed by 4 bases and J by 1 base, 10 bases remained unmatched. This CDR3 contains 17 residues.

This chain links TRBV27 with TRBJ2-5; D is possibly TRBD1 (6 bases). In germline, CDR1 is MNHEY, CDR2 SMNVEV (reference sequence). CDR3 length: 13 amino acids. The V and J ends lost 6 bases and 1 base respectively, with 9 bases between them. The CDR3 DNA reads TGTGCCAGCAGCAGGACAGTCCAAGAGACCCAGTACTTC. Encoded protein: CASSRTVQETQYF.

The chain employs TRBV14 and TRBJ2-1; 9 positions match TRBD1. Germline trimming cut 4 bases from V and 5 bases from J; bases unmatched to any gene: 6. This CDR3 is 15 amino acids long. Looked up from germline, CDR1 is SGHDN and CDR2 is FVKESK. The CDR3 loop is CASSPRQGVHNEQFF. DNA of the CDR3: TGTGCCAGCAGCCCGCGACAGGGGGTTCACAATGAGCAGTTCTTC.

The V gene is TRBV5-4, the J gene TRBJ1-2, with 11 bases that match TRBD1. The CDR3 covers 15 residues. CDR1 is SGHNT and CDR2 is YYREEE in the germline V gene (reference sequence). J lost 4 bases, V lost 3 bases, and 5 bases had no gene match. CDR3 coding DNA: TGTGCCAGCAGCTGGGGGACAGGGGGTCCCTATGGCTACACCTTC. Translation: CASSWGTGGPYGYTF.

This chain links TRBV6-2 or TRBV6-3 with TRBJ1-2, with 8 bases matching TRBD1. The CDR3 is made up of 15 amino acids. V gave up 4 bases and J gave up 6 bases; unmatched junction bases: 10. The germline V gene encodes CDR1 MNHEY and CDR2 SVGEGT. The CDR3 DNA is TGTGCCAGCAGTTCTAACAGGGGGTCGTCGAATGGCTACACCTTC. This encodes CASSSNRGSSNGYTF.

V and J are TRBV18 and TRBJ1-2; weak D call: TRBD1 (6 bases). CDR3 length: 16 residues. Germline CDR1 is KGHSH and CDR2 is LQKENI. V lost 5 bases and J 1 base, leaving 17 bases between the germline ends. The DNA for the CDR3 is TGTGCCAGCTCATCGCAGACAGGACGGATTAACTATGGCTACACCTTC. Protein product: CASSSQTGRINYGYTF.

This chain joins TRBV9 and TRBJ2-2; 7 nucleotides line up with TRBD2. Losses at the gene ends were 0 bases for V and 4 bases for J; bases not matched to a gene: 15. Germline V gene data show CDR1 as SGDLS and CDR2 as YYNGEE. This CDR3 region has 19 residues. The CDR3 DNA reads TGTGCCAGCAGCGTAGGAAGCGGGGATACCCTGTACGGCACCGGGGAGCTGTTTTTT. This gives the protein CASSVGSGDTLYGTGELFF.

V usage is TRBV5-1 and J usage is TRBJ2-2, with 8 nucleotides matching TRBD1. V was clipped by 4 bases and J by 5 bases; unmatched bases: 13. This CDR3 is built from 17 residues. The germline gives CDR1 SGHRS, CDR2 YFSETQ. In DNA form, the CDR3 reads TGCGCCAGCAGCCACCTGGGCCCGACAGGGGTAACCGGGGAGCTGTTTTTT. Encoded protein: CASSHLGPTGVTGELFF.

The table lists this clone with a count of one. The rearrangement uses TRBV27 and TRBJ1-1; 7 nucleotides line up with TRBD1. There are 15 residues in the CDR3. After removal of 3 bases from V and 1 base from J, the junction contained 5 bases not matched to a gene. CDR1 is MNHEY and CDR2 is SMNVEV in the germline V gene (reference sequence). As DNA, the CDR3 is TGTGCCAGCAGTTTCGAGGGGGCAGGGAACACTGAAGCTTTCTTT. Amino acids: CASSFEGAGNTEAFF.

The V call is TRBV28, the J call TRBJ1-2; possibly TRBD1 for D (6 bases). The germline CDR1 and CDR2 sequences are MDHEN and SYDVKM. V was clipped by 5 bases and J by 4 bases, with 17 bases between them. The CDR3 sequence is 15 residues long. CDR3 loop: CASSAGAATRYGYTF. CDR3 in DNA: TGTGCCAGCAGTGCAGGGGCAGCCACCCGCTATGGCTACACCTTC.

CDR3 sequence reads: CRGGRGTEAFF. The CDR3 bases are TGCAGGGGGGGGCGCGGCACTGAAGCTTTCTTT. V gene TRBV20-1 combines with J gene TRBJ1-1; D perhaps matches TRBD1 (6 bases). This CDR3 is built from 11 residues. Germline CDR1 is DFQATT and CDR2 is SNEGSKA (reference sequence).

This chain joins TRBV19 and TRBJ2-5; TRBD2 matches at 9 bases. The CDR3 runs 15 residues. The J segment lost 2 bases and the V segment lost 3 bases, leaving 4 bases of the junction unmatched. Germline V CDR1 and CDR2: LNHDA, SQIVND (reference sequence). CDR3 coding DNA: TGTGCCAGTAGTATTGGGGCGGGGGGGCAAGAGACCCAGTACTTC. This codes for CASSIGAGGQETQYF.

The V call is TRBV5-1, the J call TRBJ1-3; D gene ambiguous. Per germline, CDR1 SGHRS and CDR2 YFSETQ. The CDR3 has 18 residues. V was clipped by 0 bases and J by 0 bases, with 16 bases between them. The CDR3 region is CASSLGALLGSSGNTIYF. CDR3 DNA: TGCGCCAGCAGCTTGGGGGCCCTTTTGGGTAGCTCTGGAAACACCATATATTTT.

CDR3 loop: CASSSGGAWYNEQFF. The CDR3 nucleotides are TGTGCCAGCAGTTCAGGGGGCGCCTGGTACAATGAGCAGTTCTTC. The chain links TRBV27 to TRBJ2-1, with 8 bases aligning to TRBD1. CDR3 length: 15 residues. Looked up from germline, CDR1 is MNHEY and CDR2 is SMNVEV (reference sequence). V dropped 4 bases and J dropped 4; count of bases not matched to a gene: 6.

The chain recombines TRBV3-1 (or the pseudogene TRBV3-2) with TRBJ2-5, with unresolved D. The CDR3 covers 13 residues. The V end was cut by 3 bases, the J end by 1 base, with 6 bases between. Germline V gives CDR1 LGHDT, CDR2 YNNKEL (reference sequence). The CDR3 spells CASSHNGQETQYF. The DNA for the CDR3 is TGTGCCAGCAGCCACAACGGCCAAGAGACCCAGTACTTC.

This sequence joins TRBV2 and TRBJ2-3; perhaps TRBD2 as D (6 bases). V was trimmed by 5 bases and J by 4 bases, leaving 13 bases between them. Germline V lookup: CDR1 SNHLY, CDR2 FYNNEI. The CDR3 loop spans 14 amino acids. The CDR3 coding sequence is TGTGCCAGCAGTCTCCGACTAGGAGCAGATACGCAGTATTTT. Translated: CASSLRLGADTQYF.

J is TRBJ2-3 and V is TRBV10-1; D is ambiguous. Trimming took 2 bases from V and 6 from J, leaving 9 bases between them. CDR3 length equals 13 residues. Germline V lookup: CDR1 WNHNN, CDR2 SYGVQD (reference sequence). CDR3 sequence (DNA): TGCGCCAGCAGTGAGGCAGGCTCTGATACGCAGTATTTT. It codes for CASSEAGSDTQYF.

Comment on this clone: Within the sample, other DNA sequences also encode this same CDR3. As DNA, the CDR3 is TGTGCCAGCTCACCAACTAGCGGCACAGATACGCAGTATTTT. Protein: CASSPTSGTDTQYF. This chain connects TRBV18 to TRBJ2-3, with 7 bases aligning to TRBD2. The CDR3 contains 14 residues. In germline, CDR1 is KGHSH, CDR2 LQKENI. Trimming removed 2 bases from V and 1 base from J; junction bases left unmatched: 0.

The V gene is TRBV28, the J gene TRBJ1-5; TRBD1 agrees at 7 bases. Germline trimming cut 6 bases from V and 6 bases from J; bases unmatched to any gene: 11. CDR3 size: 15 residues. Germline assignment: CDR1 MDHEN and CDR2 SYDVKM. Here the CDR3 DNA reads TGTGCCAGCAGACCCTCCCTGACAGGGCGTCAGCCCCAGCATTTT. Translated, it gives CASRPSLTGRQPQHF.

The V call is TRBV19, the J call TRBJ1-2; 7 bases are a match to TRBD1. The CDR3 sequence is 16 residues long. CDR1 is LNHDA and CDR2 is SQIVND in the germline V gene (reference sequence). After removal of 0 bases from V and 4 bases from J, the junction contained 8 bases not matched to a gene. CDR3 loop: CASSIDPQGPLYGYTF. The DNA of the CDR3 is TGTGCCAGTAGTATAGATCCACAGGGGCCCCTCTATGGCTACACCTTC.

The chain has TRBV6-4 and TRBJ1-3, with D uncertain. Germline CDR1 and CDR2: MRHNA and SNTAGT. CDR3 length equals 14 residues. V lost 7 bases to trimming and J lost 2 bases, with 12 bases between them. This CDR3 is CASTRPGAGNTIYF. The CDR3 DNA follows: TGTGCCAGCACCCGGCCCGGAGCTGGAAACACCATATATTTT.

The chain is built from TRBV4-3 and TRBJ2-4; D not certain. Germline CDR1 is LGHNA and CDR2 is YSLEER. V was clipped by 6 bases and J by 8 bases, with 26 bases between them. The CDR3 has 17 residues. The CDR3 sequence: CASRQWHSSRMGDIQYF. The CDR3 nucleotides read TGCGCCAGCAGACAGTGGCACAGCAGCCGGATGGGCGACATTCAGTACTTC.

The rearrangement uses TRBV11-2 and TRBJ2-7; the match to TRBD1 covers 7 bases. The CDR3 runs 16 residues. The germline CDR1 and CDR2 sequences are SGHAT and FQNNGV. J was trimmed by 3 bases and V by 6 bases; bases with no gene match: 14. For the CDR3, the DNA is TGTGCCAGCAGTCCGAAGAGTGGACAGGCGAGCTACGAGCAGTACTTC. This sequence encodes CASSPKSGQASYEQYF.

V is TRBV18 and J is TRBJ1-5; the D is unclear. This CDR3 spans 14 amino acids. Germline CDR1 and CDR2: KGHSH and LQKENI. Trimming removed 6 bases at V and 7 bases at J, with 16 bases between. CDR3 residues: CASSLSSGEQPQHF. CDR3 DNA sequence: TGTGCCAGCTCTCTCTCGAGCGGAGAACAGCCCCAGCATTTT.

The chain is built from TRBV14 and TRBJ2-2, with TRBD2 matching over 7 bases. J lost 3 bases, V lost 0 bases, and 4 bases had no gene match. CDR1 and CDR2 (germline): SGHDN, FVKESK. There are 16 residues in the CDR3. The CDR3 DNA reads TGTGCCAGCAGCCAAGATATTGCGGGGGACACCGGGGAGCTGTTTTTT. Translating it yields CASSQDIAGDTGELFF.